This record concerns one T cell receptor (beta chain) sequence. Produced via immunoSEQ multiplex PCR; TCRdb's table is partial and in-frame only. This sample carries 21,000 or so clones, about 80% of them seen once, and the ten largest clones take 3.4%. The data stem from a study of tumor-infiltrating lymphocytes in localized non-small cell lung cancer. The CDR3 covers 15 residues. In germline, CDR1 is MNHEY, CDR2 SVGAGI. V lost 2 bases to trimming and J lost 0 bases, with 8 bases between them. This TCR was sampled from a human donor with non-small cell lung cancer. Sequencing input: lung tumor tissue. The chain has TRBV6-5 and TRBJ2-1; no firm D call. The CDR3 DNA is TGTGCCAGCAGTTACAAGACCCGCTCCTACAATGAGCAGTTCTTC. Its protein is CASSYKTRSYNEQFF.